A single sample gave rise to the 14 T cell receptor beta chains below, sequenced in a study of blood T cell repertoires in COVID-19. The method was immunoSEQ multiplex PCR; TCRdb's version includes in-frame clones alone and lacks a portion of them. Here the sample spans around 99,000 clones, about 87% being singletons. Sequenced input: peripheral blood. These receptors came from a man over 45 with active or convalescent COVID-19.

The chain recombines TRBV27 with TRBJ1-2, with a possible D match to TRBD1 (5 bases). The CDR3 has 14 residues. Trimming stripped 3 bases from V and 7 bases from J, with 15 bases between. In germline, CDR1 is MNHEY, CDR2 SMNVEV (reference sequence). CDR3 DNA sequence: TGTGCCAGCAGTTTCAGTAGGGGAGGAGTTGGCTACACCTTC. Protein product: CASSFSRGGVGYTF.

CDR3 sequence reads: CASSRAGLSEQYF. CDR3 nucleotides: TGTGCCAGCTCACGGGCAGGGTTGAGCGAGCAGTACTTC. The chain links TRBV18 to TRBJ2-7, with TRBD1 as a possible D gene (5 bases). The V gene's germline CDR1 is KGHSH and CDR2 LQKENI. The V gene lost 4 bases and the J gene lost 6 bases, with 13 bases spanning the gap. The CDR3 has 13 amino acids.

This chain joins TRBV6-1 and TRBJ1-2; no clear D gene. The CDR3 runs to 14 residues. Germline CDR1 is MNHNS and CDR2 is SASEGT. Trimming removed 2 bases from V and 5 bases from J, with 12 bases in between. The CDR3 region has the DNA TGTGCCAGCAGTGAAAGTGTTAAGCCTTATGGCTACACCTTC. Its translation is CASSESVKPYGYTF.

The rearrangement uses TRBV7-9 and TRBJ1-4, with D maybe TRBD1 (5 bases). Trimming shortened V by 2 bases and J by 4 bases, and 11 bases separated the two germline ends. The CDR3 has 15 residues. Germline V lookup: CDR1 SEHNR, CDR2 FQNEAQ (reference sequence). DNA of the CDR3: TGTGCCAGCAGCTTATTTGGGGGGAATAATGAAAAACTGTTTTTT. This translates into CASSLFGGNNEKLFF.

The gene calls are TRBV2 and TRBJ1-1, with TRBD1 matching over 9 bases. V trimming: 6 bases; J trimming: 0 bases; junction bases outside the gene matches: 8. Germline V gene lookup returns CDR1 SNHLY and CDR2 FYNNEI. The CDR3 has 16 residues. The chain's CDR3 is CASSLGQGMMNTEAFF. The CDR3 nucleotides are TGTGCCAGCAGCCTTGGACAGGGGATGATGAACACTGAAGCTTTCTTT.

The rearrangement joins TRBV28 to TRBJ2-6; weak D call: TRBD1 (6 bases). The CDR3 loop spans 13 amino acids. Per germline, CDR1 MDHEN and CDR2 SYDVKM. V was trimmed by 3 bases and J by 11 bases, leaving 11 bases between them. CDR3 in DNA: TGTGCCAGCAGTTTTGGCAGGGGCGACGTCCTGACTTTC. Its translation: CASSFGRGDVLTF.

The genes are TRBV4-1 and TRBJ1-2; no definite D call. Germline V CDR1 and CDR2: MGHRA, YSYEKL. This CDR3 comprises 17 residues. The ends were cut back, 0 bases at V and 0 bases at J, with 14 bases in the middle. In DNA, the CDR3 is TGCGCCAGCAGCCAAGATCCGTCCCCCTCAGCTAACTATGGCTACACCTTC. Translated: CASSQDPSPSANYGYTF.

This chain joins TRBV18 and TRBJ1-5, with 12 bases that match TRBD1. The germline gives CDR1 KGHSH, CDR2 LQKENI. The CDR3 has 15 residues. J was trimmed by 6 bases and V by 5 bases; bases with no gene match: 5. The CDR3 sequence is CASSTGTGGGQPQHF. CDR3 DNA: TGTGCCAGCTCAACAGGGACAGGGGGCGGTCAGCCCCAGCATTTT. Together with reference TRBV18 and TRBJ1-5, the CDR3 gives the full variable domain: NAGVMQNPRHLVRRRGQEARLRCSPMKGHSHVYWYRQLPEEGLKFMVYLQKENIIDESGMPKERFSAEFPKEGPSILRIQQVVRGDSAAYFCASSTGTGGGQPQHFGDGTRLSIL.

This chain uses TRBV6-1 with TRBJ1-5, with D possibly being TRBD1 (5 bases). V lost 4 bases to trimming and J lost 1 base, with 14 bases between them. Per germline, CDR1 MNHNS and CDR2 SASEGT. The CDR3 consists of 16 residues. This CDR3 is CASSARDGRSNQPQHF. Here the CDR3 DNA reads TGTGCCAGCAGTGCCCGGGACGGGAGGAGCAATCAGCCCCAGCATTTT.

The J gene is TRBJ2-6, the V gene TRBV19; TRBD1 aligns across 10 bases. The V and J ends lost 8 bases and 4 bases, in that order; junction bases with no gene match: 8. Germline assignment: CDR1 LNHDA and CDR2 SQIVND (reference sequence). The CDR3 consists of 16 residues. CDR3 bases: TGTGCCAGTGCCCAGACAGGGGGCTTCGGGGCCAACGTCCTGACTTTC. This gives the protein CASAQTGGFGANVLTF.

This clone was detected only a few times. The rearrangement joins TRBV6-2 or TRBV6-3 to TRBJ2-1, with 8 bases matching TRBD2. The length of the CDR3 is 13 residues. CDR1 is MNHEY and CDR2 is SVGEGT in the germline V gene. The V gene end was trimmed by 4 bases and the J gene end by 10 bases; junction bases not matched to a gene: 6. Here the CDR3 reads CASSWTSLREQFF. CDR3 DNA sequence: TGTGCCAGCAGTTGGACTAGCCTAAGGGAGCAGTTCTTC.

As regards this clone: One end of the junction fails to match germline, which may point to a read error. This chain links TRBV7-9 with TRBJ2-1; 8 nucleotides line up with TRBD1. Germline CDR1 reads SEHNR; CDR2 reads FQNEAQ (reference sequence). The CDR3 length is 16 residues. CDR3 in DNA: TGTGCCAGCAGGTTAGCTACAGGGGGAATTTACAATGAGCAGTTCTTC. This codes for CASRLATGGIYNEQFF. Combining the CDR3 with reference TRBV7-9 and TRBJ2-1 gives the whole variable domain DTGVSQNPRHKITKRGQNVTFRCDPISEHNRLYWYRQTLGQGPEFLTYFQNEAQLEKSRLLSDRFSAERPKGSFSTLEIQRTEQGDSAMYLCASRLATGGIYNEQFFGPGTRLTVL.

The chain combines TRBV7-2 with TRBJ1-5, with a weak D call TRBD1 (6 bases). The CDR3 is made up of 14 amino acids. Between the trimmed V and J ends, which lost 5 bases and 6 bases, there was a span of 14 bases. Looked up from germline, CDR1 is SGHTA and CDR2 is FQGNSA. CDR3 coding DNA: TGTGCCAGCAGCCGGCCAGGGGTGGTTCAGCCCCAGCATTTT. Residues: CASSRPGVVQPQHF. The full variable domain, with the rest looked up from reference TRBV7-2 and TRBJ1-5, is GAGVSQSPSNKVTEKGKDVELRCDPISGHTALYWYRQSLGQGLEFLIYFQGNSAPDKSGLPSDRFSAERTGGSVSTLTIQRTQQEDSAVYLCASSRPGVVQPQHFGDGTRLSIL.

This clone has only one observation. The chain uses TRBV6-6 and TRBJ2-7; 12 bases map to TRBD1. The germline gives CDR1 MNHNY, CDR2 SVGAGI (reference sequence). Trimming removed 7 bases from V and 7 bases from J; junction bases left unmatched: 11. The CDR3 sequence is 15 residues long. CDR3 loop: CASNAQGQGAGEQYF. In DNA form, the CDR3 reads TGTGCCAGCAATGCACAGGGACAGGGGGCGGGGGAGCAGTACTTC.